The clone carrying this T cell receptor (beta chain) has only a few counts. Its specificity is not known. The data are from a study of CD4+ T cells in melanoma. Broader study findings: Neoantigen-specific CD4+ T cells in melanoma reportedly had diverse differentiation states.

Germline-derived CDR1 and CDR2 are SGHNT and YENEEA. The V gene lost 1 base and the J gene lost 5 bases, with 8 bases spanning the gap. CDR3 size: 13 residues. This table comes from immunoSEQ multiplex PCR, and its TCRdb copy is limited to in-frame clones, with some not included. Among around 12,000 clones listed, about three fifths were seen once. This TCR came from a human donor with melanoma. J is TRBJ2-5 and V is TRBV11-3, with D possibly called TRBD1 or TRBD2 (5 bases each). Sequences were obtained from cells from a culture (not recorded whether cultured in vitro). DNA for the CDR3: TGTGCCAGCAGCTTAGCCGGGGCGGAGACCCAGTACTTC. Its protein is CASSLAGAETQYF.